This T cell receptor (beta chain) was obtained from a study of early T cells in non-severe SARS-CoV-2 infection. On the study more broadly: Sequencing used unsorted whole-blood bulk RNA, so chains lack pairing. Study conclusions and caveats: Missing private and CD4 specificities, VDJdb matching favored anti-spike CD8 responses.

The CDR3 contains 13 residues. Looked up from germline, CDR1 is SQVTM and CDR2 is ANQGSEA. The V and J ends lost 5 bases and 6 bases respectively, with 16 bases between them. Individual cDNA molecules received unique molecular identifiers during library preparation. Via MiXCR, TCRdb re-called the 5' RACE reads, giving one row per CDR3 protein. This sample has roughly 34,000 distinct CDR3 sequences, with roughly 7.1% found just once. This clonotype was found many times. What it recognizes is unknown. This material consisted of whole blood, taken at baseline. V and J are TRBV29-1 and TRBJ1-2; D may be TRBD1 (6 bases). This TCR came from an adult who was a healthcare worker with PCR-confirmed SARS-CoV-2 infection or an uninfected control (not recorded which). This CDR3 is CSVSPTGLHGYTF. CDR3 bases: TGCAGCGTTTCTCCAACAGGGTTGCATGGCTACACCTTC.